This T cell receptor (beta chain) was sequenced for a study of blood T cell repertoires in COVID-19. Source study methods: Scientists estimated how many nucleated cells there were by amplifying reference gene primers. TCRdb's table, derived via immunoSEQ multiplex PCR, lists solely in-frame clones and lacks some. That table gives V, J and clone size, and the DNA gave D and trimming. The profile covers roughly 100,000 clones, with about 79% appearing a single time and 6.2% taken by the ten largest. V was pared by 1 base and J by 6 bases, with 5 bases of the junction left unmatched. Per germline, CDR1 SGHAT and CDR2 FQDESV (reference sequence). CDR3 length equals 14 residues.

V usage is TRBV11-1 and J usage is TRBJ1-1; 7 bases align to TRBD1. Sequencing was done on a sample of peripheral blood. The clonotype was recovered from a man aged 80 or over with COVID-19, enrolled during active disease. In nucleotides, the CDR3 is TGTGCCAGCAGCTTAGGGAGGGGGCCTGCTGAAGCTTTCTTT. This encodes CASSLGRGPAEAFF. The whole variable domain, remainder taken from reference TRBV11-1 and TRBJ1-1, is EAEVAQSPRYKITEKSQAVAFWCDPISGHATLYWYRQILGQGPELLVQFQDESVVDDSQLPKDRFSAERLKGVDSTLKIQPAELGDSAMYLCASSLGRGPAEAFFGQGTRLTVV.